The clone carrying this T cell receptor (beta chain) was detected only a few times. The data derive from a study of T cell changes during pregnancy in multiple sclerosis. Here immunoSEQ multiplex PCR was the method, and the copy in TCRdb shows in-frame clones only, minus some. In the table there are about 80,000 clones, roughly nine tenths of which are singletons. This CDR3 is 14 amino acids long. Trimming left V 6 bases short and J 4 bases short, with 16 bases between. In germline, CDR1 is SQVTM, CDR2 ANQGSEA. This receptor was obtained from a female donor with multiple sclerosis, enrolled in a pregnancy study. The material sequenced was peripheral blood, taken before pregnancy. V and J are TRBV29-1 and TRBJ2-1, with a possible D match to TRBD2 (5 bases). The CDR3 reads CSVRPWTRYNEQFF. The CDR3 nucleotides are TGCAGCGTCCGACCCTGGACTCGTTACAATGAGCAGTTCTTC.